This section outlines one T cell receptor (beta chain) sequence together with its context. This record comes from a study of blood T cell repertoires in COVID-19. The CDR3 has 15 residues. Germline lookup yields CDR1 SEHNR and CDR2 FQNEAQ (reference sequence). V lost 5 bases, J lost 1 base, and 4 bases stayed unmatched. This table comes from immunoSEQ multiplex PCR, and its TCRdb copy is limited to in-frame clones, with some not included. The table lists about 310,000 clones, around 90% of them singletons. The rearrangement links TRBV7-9 to TRBJ2-1; 8 bases are a match to TRBD1. The sequenced material came from peripheral blood. The TCR was taken from a man between 50 and 59 years old with active or convalescent COVID-19. The CDR3, as DNA: TGTGCCAGCAGCGCCAGGGGGCGGTCCTACAATGAGCAGTTCTTC. Its translation: CASSARGRSYNEQFF.